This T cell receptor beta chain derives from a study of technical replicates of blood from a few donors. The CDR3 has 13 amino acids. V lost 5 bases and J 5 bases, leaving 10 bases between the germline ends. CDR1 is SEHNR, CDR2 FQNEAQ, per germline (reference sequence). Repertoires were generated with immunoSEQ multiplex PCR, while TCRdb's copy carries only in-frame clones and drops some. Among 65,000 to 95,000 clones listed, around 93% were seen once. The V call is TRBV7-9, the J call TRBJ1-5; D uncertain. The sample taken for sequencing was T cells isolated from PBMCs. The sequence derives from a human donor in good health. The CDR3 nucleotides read TGTGCCAGCAGCAGAGAAGCCGATCAGCCCCAGCATTTT. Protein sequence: CASSREADQPQHF.